The clone carrying this TCR beta chain showed up many times. The CDR3 is made up of 15 amino acids. The trim removed 2 bases at V and 6 bases at J, leaving 7 bases unmatched. Germline assignment: CDR1 MNHEY and CDR2 SVGEGT. TCR beta CDR3 regions were amplified from RNA transcripts. The HTBI primer set served for first-round RT-PCR of the TCR CDR3. TCRdb fed the multiplex PCR reads into MiXCR, producing one record per CDR3 protein. The sample has hundreds of thousands of distinct CDR3 sequences; approximately 20% are singletons. The data are from a study of T cells in Graves' hyperthyroidism and ophthalmopathy.

The rearrangement joins TRBV6-2 or TRBV6-3 to TRBJ2-1; 7 bases fit TRBD2. This TCR came from a middle-aged man with Graves' ophthalmopathy. Sequences were obtained from blood. The CDR3 sequence is CASSYGGSGANEQFF. CDR3 DNA sequence: TGTGCCAGCAGTTACGGCGGGAGTGGGGCCAATGAGCAGTTCTTC.